This TCR beta chain is from a study of blood T cell repertoires in COVID-19. Overall study context: Acute-phase and convalescent COVID-19 samples originated in the United States, Italy and Spain. Sample material is recorded as cDNA or gDNA derived from T cells, B-cell-depleted T cells, or PBMCs.

Trimming cost V 8 bases and J 0 bases; bases outside gene matches: 3. Germline assignment: CDR1 MNHEY and CDR2 SMNVEV (reference sequence). The CDR3 consists of 13 residues. As handled by the study authors: Amplification of reference gene primers was used by the study to estimate nucleated cell counts. The protocol was immunoSEQ multiplex PCR, while the TCRdb copy is restricted to in-frame clones and leaves out a portion. V and J calls and clone size come straight from that table; D and trimming were deduced from the DNA. The table shows around 55,000 clones, with roughly 85% occurring only once. This clone was recorded only once.

The chain combines TRBV27 with TRBJ1-1; 7 nucleotides agree with TRBD1. The sample was peripheral blood. This TCR was sampled from a human donor in a cohort sampled during active COVID-19. In DNA, the CDR3 is TGTGCCAGCCTGGGACAGATGAACACTGAAGCTTTCTTT. This sequence encodes CASLGQMNTEAFF.